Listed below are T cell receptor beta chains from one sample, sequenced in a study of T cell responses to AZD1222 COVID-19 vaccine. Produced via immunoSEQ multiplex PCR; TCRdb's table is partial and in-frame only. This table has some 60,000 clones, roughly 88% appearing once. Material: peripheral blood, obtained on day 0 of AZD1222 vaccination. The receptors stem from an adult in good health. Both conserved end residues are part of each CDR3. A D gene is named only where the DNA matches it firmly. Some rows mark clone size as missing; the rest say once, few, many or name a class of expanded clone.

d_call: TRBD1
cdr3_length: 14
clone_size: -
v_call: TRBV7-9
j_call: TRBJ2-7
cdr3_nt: TGTGCCAGCAGCCTCCGACAGGGGGGGAACGAGCAGTACTTC
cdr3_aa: CASSLRQGGNEQYF

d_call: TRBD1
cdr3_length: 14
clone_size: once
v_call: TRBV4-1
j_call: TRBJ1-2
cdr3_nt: TGCGCCAGCAGCCAGGCGACAGGGGGCAATGGCTACACCTTC
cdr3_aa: CASSQATGGNGYTF

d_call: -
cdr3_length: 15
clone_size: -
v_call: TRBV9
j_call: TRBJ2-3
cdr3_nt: TGTGCCAGCAGCGTAGATCGGCTAGAGCTAGATACGCAGTATTTT
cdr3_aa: CASSVDRLELDTQYF

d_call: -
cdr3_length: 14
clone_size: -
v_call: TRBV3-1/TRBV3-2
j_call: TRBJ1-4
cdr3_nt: TGTGCCAGCAGCCAAGTGAGGTCTAATGAAAAACTGTTTTTT
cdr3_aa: CASSQVRSNEKLFF

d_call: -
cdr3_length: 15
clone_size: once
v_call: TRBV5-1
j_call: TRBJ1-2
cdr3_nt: TGCGCCAGCAGCTTGGTGGCTGGGGCTTCTGGTGGCTACACCTTC
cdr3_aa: CASSLVAGASGGYTF

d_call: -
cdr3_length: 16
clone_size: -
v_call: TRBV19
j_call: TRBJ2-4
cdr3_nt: TGTGCCAGTAGTACCTCGTCAGCCTCCTTGAAAAACATTCAGTACTTC
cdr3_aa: CASSTSSASLKNIQYF

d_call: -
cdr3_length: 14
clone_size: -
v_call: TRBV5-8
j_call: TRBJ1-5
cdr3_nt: TGTGCCAGCAGACTGGTGGGGGGCAATCAGCCCCAGCATTTT
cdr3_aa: CASRLVGGNQPQHF

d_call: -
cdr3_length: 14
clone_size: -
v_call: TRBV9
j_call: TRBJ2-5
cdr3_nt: TGTGCCAGCAGCTCAGAGGGGGGGCAAGAGACCCAGTACTTC
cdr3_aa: CASSSEGGQETQYF

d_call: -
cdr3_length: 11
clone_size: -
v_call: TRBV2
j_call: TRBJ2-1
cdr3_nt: TGTGCCAGCAGTAGATACAATGAGCAGTTCTTC
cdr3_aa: CASSRYNEQFF

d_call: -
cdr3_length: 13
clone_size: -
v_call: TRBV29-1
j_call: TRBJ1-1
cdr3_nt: TGCAGCGTTGCTACGGCCTTGAACACTGAAGCTTTCTTT
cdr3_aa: CSVATALNTEAFF

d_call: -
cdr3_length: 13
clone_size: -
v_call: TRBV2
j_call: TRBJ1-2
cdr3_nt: TGTGCCAGCAGTGAACAGGGAGTGAGGGGCTACACCTTC
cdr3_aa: CASSEQGVRGYTF

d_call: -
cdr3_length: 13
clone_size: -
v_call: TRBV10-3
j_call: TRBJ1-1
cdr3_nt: TGTGCCATCAGTGAGTCGACGGGGTTTGAAGCTTTCTTT
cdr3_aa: CAISESTGFEAFF

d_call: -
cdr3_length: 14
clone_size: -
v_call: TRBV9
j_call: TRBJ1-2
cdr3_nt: TGTGCCAGCAGCGTCACCTCCGGGGAATATGGCTACACCTTC
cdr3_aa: CASSVTSGEYGYTF

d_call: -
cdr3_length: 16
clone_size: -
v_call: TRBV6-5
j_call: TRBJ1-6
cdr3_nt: TGTGCCAGCAGTTACTTCTCCATGATTGACAATTCACCCCTCCACTTT
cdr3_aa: CASSYFSMIDNSPLHF

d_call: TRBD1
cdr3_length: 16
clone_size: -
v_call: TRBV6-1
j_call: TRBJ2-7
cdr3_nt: TGTGCCAGCAGTGAGTCCGGGACAGGCCTAGGCTACGAGCAGTACTTC
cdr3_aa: CASSESGTGLGYEQYF

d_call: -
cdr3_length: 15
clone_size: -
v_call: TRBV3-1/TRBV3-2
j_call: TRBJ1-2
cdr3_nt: TGTGCCAGCAGCCTTAGGGGGGGGAGCGGGAAGGGCTACACCTTC
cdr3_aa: CASSLRGGSGKGYTF

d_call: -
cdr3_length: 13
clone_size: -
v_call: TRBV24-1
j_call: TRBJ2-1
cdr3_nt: TGTGCCACCAGTGAGCCCCCGGGGAATGAGCAGTTCTTC
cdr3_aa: CATSEPPGNEQFF

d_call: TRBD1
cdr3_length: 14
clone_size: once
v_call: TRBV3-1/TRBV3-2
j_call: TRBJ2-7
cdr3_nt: TGTGCCAGCAGCCGGACAGGGTATGAGTACGAGCAGTACTTC
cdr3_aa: CASSRTGYEYEQYF

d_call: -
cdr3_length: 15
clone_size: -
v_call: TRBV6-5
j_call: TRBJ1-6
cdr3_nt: TGTGCCAGCAGTTACTCGGAAGGGGGGTATTCACCCCTCCACTTT
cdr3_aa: CASSYSEGGYSPLHF

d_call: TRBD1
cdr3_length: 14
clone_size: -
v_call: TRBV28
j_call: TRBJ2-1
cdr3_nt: TGTGCCAGCAGTCGACAGGGGAGACCCAATGAGCAGTTCTTC
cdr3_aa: CASSRQGRPNEQFF

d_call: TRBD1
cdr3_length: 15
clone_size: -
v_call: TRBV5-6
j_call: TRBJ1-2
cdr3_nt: TGTGCCAGCAGTTGGTTGACAGGGAGAGTCGACGGCTACACCTTC
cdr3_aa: CASSWLTGRVDGYTF

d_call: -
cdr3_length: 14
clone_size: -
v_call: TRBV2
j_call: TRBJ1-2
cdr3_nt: TGTGCCAGCAGTGAACAAGGACTTAACTATGGCTACACCTTC
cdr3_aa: CASSEQGLNYGYTF

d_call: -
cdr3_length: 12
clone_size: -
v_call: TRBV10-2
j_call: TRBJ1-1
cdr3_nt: TGCGCCAGCGGGGGTATGAACACTGAAGCTTTCTTT
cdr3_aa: CASGGMNTEAFF

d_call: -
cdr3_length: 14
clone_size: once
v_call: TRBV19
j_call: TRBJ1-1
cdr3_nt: TGTGCCAGTAAAGGCTTGGGGGTCGGCACTGAAGCTTTCTTT
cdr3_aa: CASKGLGVGTEAFF

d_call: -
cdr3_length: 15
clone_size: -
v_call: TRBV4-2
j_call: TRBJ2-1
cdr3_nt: TGTGCCAGCAGCCAAGACCCGAGCTCCTACAATGAGCAGTTCTTC
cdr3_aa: CASSQDPSSYNEQFF

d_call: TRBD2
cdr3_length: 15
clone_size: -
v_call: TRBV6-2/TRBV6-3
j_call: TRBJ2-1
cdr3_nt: TGTGCCAGCAGCCCTACTAGCGGGAGTGGTAATGAGCAGTTCTTC
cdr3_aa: CASSPTSGSGNEQFF

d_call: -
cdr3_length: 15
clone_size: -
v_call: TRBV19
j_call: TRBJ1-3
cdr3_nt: TGTGCCAGTAGGCGGGGAAGCAACCCTGGAAACACCATATATTTT
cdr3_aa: CASRRGSNPGNTIYF

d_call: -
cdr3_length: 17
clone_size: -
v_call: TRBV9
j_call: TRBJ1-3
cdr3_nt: TGTGCCAGCAGCGTAGGTTTGGGCAGGTACTCTGGAAACACCATATATTTT
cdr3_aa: CASSVGLGRYSGNTIYF

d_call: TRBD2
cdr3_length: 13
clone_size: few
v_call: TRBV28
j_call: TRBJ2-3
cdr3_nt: TGTGCCAGCCAGACTAGCAGCACAGATACGCAGTATTTT
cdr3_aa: CASQTSSTDTQYF

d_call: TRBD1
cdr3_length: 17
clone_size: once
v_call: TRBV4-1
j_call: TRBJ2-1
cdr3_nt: TGCGCCAGCAGCCAAGATGGTGGGGACAGCTCCTACAATGAGCAGTTCTTC
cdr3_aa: CASSQDGGDSSYNEQFF

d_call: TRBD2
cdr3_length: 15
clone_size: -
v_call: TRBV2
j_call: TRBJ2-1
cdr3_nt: TGTGCCAGCAGTGAGTGGCGGGAGGGCCCGTCTAAGCAGTTCTTC
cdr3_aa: CASSEWREGPSKQFF

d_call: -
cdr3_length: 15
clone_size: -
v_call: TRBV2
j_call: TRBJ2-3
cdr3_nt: TGTGCCAGCAGTATGGACAGAGCCTCCACAGATACGCAGTATTTT
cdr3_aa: CASSMDRASTDTQYF

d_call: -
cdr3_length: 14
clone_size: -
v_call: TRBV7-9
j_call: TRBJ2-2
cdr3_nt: TGTGCCAGCAGCTTAGGGGGTAACACCGGGGAGCTGTTTTTT
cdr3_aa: CASSLGGNTGELFF

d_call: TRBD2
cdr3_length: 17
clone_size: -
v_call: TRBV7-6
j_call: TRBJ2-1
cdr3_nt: TGTGCCAGCAGCCCCACGGGGGGAGCGGGAGGTAGGAATGAGCAGTTCTTC
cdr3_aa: CASSPTGGAGGRNEQFF

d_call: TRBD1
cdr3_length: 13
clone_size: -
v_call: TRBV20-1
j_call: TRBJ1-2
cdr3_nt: TGCAGTGCTAGTTGGACAGGGGCCTATGGCTACACCTTC
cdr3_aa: CSASWTGAYGYTF

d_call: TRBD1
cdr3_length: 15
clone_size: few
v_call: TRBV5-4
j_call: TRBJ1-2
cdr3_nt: TGTGCCAGCAGCTTGGAGGGGAACAGGGGGTATGGCTACACCTTC
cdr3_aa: CASSLEGNRGYGYTF

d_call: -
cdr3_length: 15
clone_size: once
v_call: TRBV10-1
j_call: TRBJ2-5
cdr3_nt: TGCGCCAGCAGAGGTTCTCCAGCGGGCCAAGAGACCCAGTACTTC
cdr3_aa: CASRGSPAGQETQYF

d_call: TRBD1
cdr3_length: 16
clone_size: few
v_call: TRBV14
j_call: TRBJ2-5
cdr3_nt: TGTGCCAGCAGCCAAATTGGACAGGGGGCGGGAGAGACCCAGTACTTC
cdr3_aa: CASSQIGQGAGETQYF

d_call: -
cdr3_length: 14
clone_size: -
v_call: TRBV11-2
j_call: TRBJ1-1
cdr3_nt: TGTGCCAGCAGCCTTAGACGATCGGGGGCTGAAGCTTTCTTT
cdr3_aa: CASSLRRSGAEAFF

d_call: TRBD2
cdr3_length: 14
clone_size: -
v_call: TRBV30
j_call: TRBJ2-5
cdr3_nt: TGTGCCTGGGGTCGACTAGCGGGAGGAGAGACCCAGTACTTC
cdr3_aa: CAWGRLAGGETQYF

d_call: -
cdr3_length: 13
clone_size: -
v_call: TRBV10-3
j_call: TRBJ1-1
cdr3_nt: TGTGCCATCTTTCAGACCCCGGGCACTGAAGCTTTCTTT
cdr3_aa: CAIFQTPGTEAFF

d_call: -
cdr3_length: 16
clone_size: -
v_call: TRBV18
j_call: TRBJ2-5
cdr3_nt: TGTGCCAGCTCACCGAGTGGGGGAAACCCTCAAGAGACCCAGTACTTC
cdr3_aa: CASSPSGGNPQETQYF

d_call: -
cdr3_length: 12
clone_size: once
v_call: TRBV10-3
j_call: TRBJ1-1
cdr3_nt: TGTGCCACCCGGGGGGTGAACACTGAAGCTTTCTTT
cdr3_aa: CATRGVNTEAFF

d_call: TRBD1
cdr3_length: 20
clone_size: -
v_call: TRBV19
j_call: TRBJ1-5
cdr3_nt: TGTGCCAGTAGCCACCTTAGGGACAGGGGGCCTAGTTATCGGGATCAGCCCCAGCATTTT
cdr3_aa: CASSHLRDRGPSYRDQPQHF

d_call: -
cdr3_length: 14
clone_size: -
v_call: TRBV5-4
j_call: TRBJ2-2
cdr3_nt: TGTGCCAGCTCCCTAATGGGGACCACCGGGGAGCTGTTTTTT
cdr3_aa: CASSLMGTTGELFF

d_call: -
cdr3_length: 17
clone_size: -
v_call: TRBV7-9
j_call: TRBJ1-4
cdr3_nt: TGTGCCAGCAGCTTAAGCCAGGGGAGTTCAACTAATGAAAAACTGTTTTTT
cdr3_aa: CASSLSQGSSTNEKLFF

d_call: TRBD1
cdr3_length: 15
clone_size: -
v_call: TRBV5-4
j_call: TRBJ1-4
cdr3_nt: TGTGCCAGCAGCCAAAACAGGGGGGTGAATGAAAAACTGTTTTTT
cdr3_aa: CASSQNRGVNEKLFF

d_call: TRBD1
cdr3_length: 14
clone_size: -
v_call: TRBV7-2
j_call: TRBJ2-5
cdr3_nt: TGTGCCAGCAGCCCGCACAGGGGTCGGGAGACCCAGTACTTC
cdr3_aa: CASSPHRGRETQYF

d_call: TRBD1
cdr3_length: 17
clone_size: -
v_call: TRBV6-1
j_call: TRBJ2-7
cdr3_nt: TGTGCCAGCAGTGGAGGGGGCAGGGGAAGAGGGGCCTACGAGCAGTACTTC
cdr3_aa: CASSGGGRGRGAYEQYF

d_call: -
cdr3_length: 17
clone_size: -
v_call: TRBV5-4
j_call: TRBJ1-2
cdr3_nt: TGTGCCAGCAACAACCCACTCATTAATGGGGAGAACTATGGCTACACCTTC
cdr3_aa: CASNNPLINGENYGYTF

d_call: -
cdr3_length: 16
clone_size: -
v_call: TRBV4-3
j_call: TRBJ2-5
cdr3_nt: TGCGCCAGCAGCCAAGATTTACTAGCAGTGAAAGAGACCCAGTACTTC
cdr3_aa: CASSQDLLAVKETQYF

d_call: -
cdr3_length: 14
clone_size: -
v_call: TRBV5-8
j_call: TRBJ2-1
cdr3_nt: TGTGCCAGCAGCTTGTGGGCTACAGACAATGAGCAGTTCTTC
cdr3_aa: CASSLWATDNEQFF

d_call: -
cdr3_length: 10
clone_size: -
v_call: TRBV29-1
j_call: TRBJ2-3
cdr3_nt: TGCAGCGTTGAGGTAGATACGCAGTATTTT
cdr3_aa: CSVEVDTQYF

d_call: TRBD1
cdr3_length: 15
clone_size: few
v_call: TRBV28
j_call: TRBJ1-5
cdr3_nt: TGTGCCAGCAGCCTCGACAGGGTTGGCAATCAGCCCCAGCATTTT
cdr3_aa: CASSLDRVGNQPQHF

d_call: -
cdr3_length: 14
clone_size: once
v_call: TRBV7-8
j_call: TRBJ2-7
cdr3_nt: TGTGCCAGCAGCTTAGCGGCACAGAACTACGAGCAGTACTTC
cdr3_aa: CASSLAAQNYEQYF

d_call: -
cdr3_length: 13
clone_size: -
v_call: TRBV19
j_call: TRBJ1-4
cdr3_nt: TGTGCCAGTAAGGCAGGGTTTCGAGAAAAACTGTTTTTT
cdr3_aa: CASKAGFREKLFF